Listed below are T cell receptor beta chains from one sample, sequenced in a study of T cells in Graves' hyperthyroidism and ophthalmopathy. TCRdb re-derived calls from the multiplex PCR reads in MiXCR, one entry per CDR3 protein. Among about 520,000 distinct CDR3 sequences listed, around 24% were seen once. The sample consisted of blood. These receptors all stem from a woman in her 30s with Graves' ophthalmopathy. Both conserved end residues are part of each CDR3. Fields, in order: V gene, CDR3 length, J gene, D gene, clone size, CDR3 DNA, CDR3 protein. D genes are given only for firm matches. The size entry is marked missing in some rows and otherwise reads once, few, many or a size class.

v_call: TRBV27; cdr3_length: 15; j_call: TRBJ1-2; d_call: NA; clone_size: many; cdr3_nt: TGTGCCAGCAGTTCGGCCCCACAGGGCTCCTATGGCTACACCTTC; cdr3_aa: CASSSAPQGSYGYTF
v_call: TRBV6-5; cdr3_length: 15; j_call: TRBJ2-5; d_call: NA; clone_size: NA; cdr3_nt: TGTGCCAGCAGACTACTCGCAGGCAACCAAGAGACCCAGTACTTC; cdr3_aa: CASRLLAGNQETQYF
v_call: TRBV12-3/TRBV12-4; cdr3_length: 12; j_call: TRBJ1-1; d_call: NA; clone_size: NA; cdr3_nt: TGTGCCAGCAGTTCAGGGAGGAATGAAGCTTTCTTT; cdr3_aa: CASSSGRNEAFF
v_call: TRBV28; cdr3_length: 16; j_call: TRBJ2-5; d_call: TRBD2; clone_size: NA; cdr3_nt: TGTGCCAGCAGTTTAAGTGTGGGAGGGGTAAGAGAGACCCAGTACTTC; cdr3_aa: CASSLSVGGVRETQYF
v_call: TRBV12-3/TRBV12-4; cdr3_length: 13; j_call: TRBJ1-5; d_call: NA; clone_size: NA; cdr3_nt: TGTGCCAGCAGCCAAAGTGGGTACCAGCCCCAGCATTTT; cdr3_aa: CASSQSGYQPQHF
v_call: TRBV20-1; cdr3_length: 15; j_call: TRBJ1-1; d_call: NA; clone_size: many; cdr3_nt: TGCAGTGCACTTCAATGGGGGCAGTGGGTCACTGAAGCTTTCTTT; cdr3_aa: CSALQWGQWVTEAFF
v_call: TRBV4-3; cdr3_length: 16; j_call: TRBJ2-5; d_call: NA; clone_size: few; cdr3_nt: TGCGCCAGCAGCCAAGGTTCGAGGCAGATCCAAGAGACCCAGTACTTC; cdr3_aa: CASSQGSRQIQETQYF
v_call: TRBV27; cdr3_length: 13; j_call: TRBJ1-6; d_call: TRBD1; clone_size: NA; cdr3_nt: TGTGCCAGCACCACGACAGGGGGCTCACCCCTCCACTTT; cdr3_aa: CASTTTGGSPLHF
v_call: TRBV11-3; cdr3_length: 13; j_call: TRBJ2-7; d_call: TRBD1; clone_size: many; cdr3_nt: TGTGCCAGCTCCGGGACAGAGTCCTACGAGCAGTACTTC; cdr3_aa: CASSGTESYEQYF
v_call: TRBV6-5; cdr3_length: 14; j_call: TRBJ1-2; d_call: NA; clone_size: many; cdr3_nt: TGTGCCAGCAGTTACTCGTGGGGATTTTATGGCTACACCTTC; cdr3_aa: CASSYSWGFYGYTF
v_call: TRBV4-3; cdr3_length: 14; j_call: TRBJ1-2; d_call: NA; clone_size: NA; cdr3_nt: TGCGCCAGCAGCCAAGATGGGGCAGGCGCCGCCTACACCTTC; cdr3_aa: CASSQDGAGAAYTF
v_call: TRBV6-1; cdr3_length: 14; j_call: TRBJ1-1; d_call: NA; clone_size: NA; cdr3_nt: TGTGCCAGCAGACCATCCACACAGGGCACTGAAGCTTTCTTT; cdr3_aa: CASRPSTQGTEAFF
v_call: TRBV6-5; cdr3_length: 15; j_call: TRBJ2-7; d_call: TRBD1; clone_size: many; cdr3_nt: TGTGCCAGCAGTCACTCGACAGGGGGGTCCTACGAGCAGTACTTC; cdr3_aa: CASSHSTGGSYEQYF
v_call: TRBV11-3; cdr3_length: 12; j_call: TRBJ2-7; d_call: TRBD1; clone_size: NA; cdr3_nt: TGTGCCAGCAGTCGAACCTCCGGGACAGGATACTTC; cdr3_aa: CASSRTSGTGYF
v_call: TRBV28; cdr3_length: 14; j_call: TRBJ1-5; d_call: NA; clone_size: NA; cdr3_nt: TGTGCCAGCACTGCCAGGATTATTAATCAGCCCCAGCATTTT; cdr3_aa: CASTARIINQPQHF
v_call: TRBV5-1; cdr3_length: 14; j_call: TRBJ2-7; d_call: TRBD2; clone_size: NA; cdr3_nt: TGCGCCAGCACATGGAGTCTAGCGGGGGGCGAGCAGTACTTC; cdr3_aa: CASTWSLAGGEQYF
v_call: TRBV12-3/TRBV12-4; cdr3_length: 14; j_call: TRBJ1-3; d_call: NA; clone_size: NA; cdr3_nt: TGTGCCAGCAGCCGGGCCCCAGGTTGGAACACCATATATTTT; cdr3_aa: CASSRAPGWNTIYF
v_call: TRBV28; cdr3_length: 17; j_call: TRBJ2-2; d_call: NA; clone_size: NA; cdr3_nt: TGTGCCAGCAGTTCTTTGACGAGGGCTGAGAACACCGGGGAGCTGTTTTTT; cdr3_aa: CASSSLTRAENTGELFF
v_call: TRBV12-3/TRBV12-4; cdr3_length: 14; j_call: TRBJ2-7; d_call: TRBD1; clone_size: many; cdr3_nt: TGTGCCAGCAGCCCTGACAGGGGGGTTAACGAGCAGTACTTC; cdr3_aa: CASSPDRGVNEQYF
v_call: TRBV30; cdr3_length: 13; j_call: TRBJ1-3; d_call: TRBD1; clone_size: few; cdr3_nt: TGTGCGTGGCAGACAGGGACTGGAAACACCATATATTTT; cdr3_aa: CAWQTGTGNTIYF
v_call: TRBV6-1; cdr3_length: 15; j_call: TRBJ2-7; d_call: TRBD1; clone_size: few; cdr3_nt: TGTGCCAGCAGCCCGTATCGCGGGACAGGGGGCGAGCAGTACTTC; cdr3_aa: CASSPYRGTGGEQYF
v_call: TRBV29-1; cdr3_length: 13; j_call: TRBJ2-2; d_call: NA; clone_size: few; cdr3_nt: TGCAGCGTTGGTGCAGGGAACACCGGGGAGCTGTTTTTT; cdr3_aa: CSVGAGNTGELFF